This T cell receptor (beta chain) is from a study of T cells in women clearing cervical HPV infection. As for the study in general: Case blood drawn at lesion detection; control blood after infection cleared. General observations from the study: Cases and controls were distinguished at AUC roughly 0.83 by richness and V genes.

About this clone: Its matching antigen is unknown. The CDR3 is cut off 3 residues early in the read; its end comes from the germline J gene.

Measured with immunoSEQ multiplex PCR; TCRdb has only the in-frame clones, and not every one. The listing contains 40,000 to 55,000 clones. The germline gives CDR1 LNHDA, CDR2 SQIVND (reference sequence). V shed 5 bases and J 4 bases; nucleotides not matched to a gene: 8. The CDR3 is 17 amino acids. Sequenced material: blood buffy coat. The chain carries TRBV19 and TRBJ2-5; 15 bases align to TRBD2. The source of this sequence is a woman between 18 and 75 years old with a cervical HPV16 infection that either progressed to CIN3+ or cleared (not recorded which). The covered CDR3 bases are TGTGCCAGTAGTGCTTGGACTAGCGGGAGGGCTACAGAGACC. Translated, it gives CASSAWTSGRATET. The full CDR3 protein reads CASSAWTSGRATETQYF.